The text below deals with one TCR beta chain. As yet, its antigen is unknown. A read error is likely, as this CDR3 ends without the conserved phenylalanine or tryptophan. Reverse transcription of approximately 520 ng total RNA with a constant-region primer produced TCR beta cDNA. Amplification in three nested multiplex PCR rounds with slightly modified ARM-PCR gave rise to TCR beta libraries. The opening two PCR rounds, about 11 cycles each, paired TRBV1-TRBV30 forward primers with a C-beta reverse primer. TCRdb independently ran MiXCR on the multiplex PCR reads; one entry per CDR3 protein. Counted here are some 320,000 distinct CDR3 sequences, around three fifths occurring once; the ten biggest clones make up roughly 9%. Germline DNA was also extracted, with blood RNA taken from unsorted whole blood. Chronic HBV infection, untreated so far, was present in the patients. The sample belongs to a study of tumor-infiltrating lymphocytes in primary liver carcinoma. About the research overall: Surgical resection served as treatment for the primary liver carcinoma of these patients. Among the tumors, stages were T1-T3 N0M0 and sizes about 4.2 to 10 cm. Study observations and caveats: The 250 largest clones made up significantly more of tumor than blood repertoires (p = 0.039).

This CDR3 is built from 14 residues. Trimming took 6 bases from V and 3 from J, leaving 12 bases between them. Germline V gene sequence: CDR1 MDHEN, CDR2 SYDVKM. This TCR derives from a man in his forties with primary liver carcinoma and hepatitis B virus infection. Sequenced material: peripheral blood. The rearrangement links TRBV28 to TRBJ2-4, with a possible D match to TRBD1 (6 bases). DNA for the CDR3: TGTGCCAGCAGAGGCGACAGGTTCAAAAACATTCAGTACTTA. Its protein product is CASRGDRFKNIQYL.